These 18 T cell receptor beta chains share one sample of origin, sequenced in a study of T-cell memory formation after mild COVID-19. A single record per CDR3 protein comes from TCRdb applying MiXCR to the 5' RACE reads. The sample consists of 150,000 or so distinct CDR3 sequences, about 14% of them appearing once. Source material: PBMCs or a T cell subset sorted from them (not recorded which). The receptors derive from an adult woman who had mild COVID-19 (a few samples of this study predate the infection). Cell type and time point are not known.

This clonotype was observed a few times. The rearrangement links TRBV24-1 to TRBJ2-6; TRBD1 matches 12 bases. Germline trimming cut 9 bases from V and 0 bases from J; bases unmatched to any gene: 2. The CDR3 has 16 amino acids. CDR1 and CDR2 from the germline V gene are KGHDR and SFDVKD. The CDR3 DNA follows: TGTGCCACCGGGACAGGGGGCCTCTCTGGGGCCAACGTCCTGACTTTC. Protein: CATGTGGLSGANVLTF.

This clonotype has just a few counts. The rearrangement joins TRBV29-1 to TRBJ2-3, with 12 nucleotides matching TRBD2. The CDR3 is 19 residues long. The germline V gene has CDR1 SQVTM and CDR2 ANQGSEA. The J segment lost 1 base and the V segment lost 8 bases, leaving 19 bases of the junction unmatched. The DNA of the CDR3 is TGCAGCTTAAGAATGGCTAGCGGGAGGGTCCCTACTGGCACAGATACGCAGTATTTT. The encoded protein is CSLRMASGRVPTGTDTQYF.

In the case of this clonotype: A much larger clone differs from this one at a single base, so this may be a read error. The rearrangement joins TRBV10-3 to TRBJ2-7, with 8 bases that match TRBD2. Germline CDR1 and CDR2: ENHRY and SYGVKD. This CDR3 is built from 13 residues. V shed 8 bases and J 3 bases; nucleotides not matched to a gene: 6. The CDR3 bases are TGTGCCATCCGTGGCGGGAGGATCTACGAGCAGTACTTC. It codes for CAIRGGRIYEQYF.

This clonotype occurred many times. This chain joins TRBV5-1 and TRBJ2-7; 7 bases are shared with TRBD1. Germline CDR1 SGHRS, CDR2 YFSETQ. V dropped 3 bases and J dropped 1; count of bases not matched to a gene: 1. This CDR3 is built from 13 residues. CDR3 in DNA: TGCGCCAGCAGCTCGACAGGGTCCTACGAGCAGTACTTC. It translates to CASSSTGSYEQYF.

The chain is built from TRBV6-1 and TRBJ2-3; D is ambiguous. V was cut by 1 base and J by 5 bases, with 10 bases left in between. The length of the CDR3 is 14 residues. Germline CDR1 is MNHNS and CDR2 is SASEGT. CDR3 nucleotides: TGTGCCAGCAGTGAAGGGGAATGGGGAGATACGCAGTATTTT. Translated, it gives CASSEGEWGDTQYF.

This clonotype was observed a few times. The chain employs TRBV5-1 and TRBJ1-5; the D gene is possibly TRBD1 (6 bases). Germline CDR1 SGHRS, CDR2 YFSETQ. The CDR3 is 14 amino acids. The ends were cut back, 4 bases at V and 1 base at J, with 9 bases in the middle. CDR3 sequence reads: CASSEGDSNQPQHF. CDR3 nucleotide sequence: TGCGCCAGCAGCGAGGGGGACAGCAATCAGCCCCAGCATTTT.

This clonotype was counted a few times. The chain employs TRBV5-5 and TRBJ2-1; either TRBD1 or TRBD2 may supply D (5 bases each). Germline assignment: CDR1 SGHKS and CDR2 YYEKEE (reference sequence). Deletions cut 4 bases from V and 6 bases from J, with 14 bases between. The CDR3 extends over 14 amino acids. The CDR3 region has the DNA TGTGCCAGCAGCCTGGGACCGAGGGGCAATGAGCAGTTCTTC. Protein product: CASSLGPRGNEQFF.

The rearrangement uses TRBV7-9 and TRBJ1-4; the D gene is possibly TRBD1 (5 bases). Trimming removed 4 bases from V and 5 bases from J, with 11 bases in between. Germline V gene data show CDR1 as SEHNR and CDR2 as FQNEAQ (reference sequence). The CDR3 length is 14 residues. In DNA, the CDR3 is TGTGCCAGCAGCTCCCAGGGCGTCAATGAAAAACTGTTTTTT. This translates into CASSSQGVNEKLFF.

The CDR3 spells CASSFGRVPEAFF. In DNA, the CDR3 is TGTGCCAGCAGTTTCGGCAGGGTCCCTGAAGCTTTCTTT. V usage is TRBV12-3 or TRBV12-4 and J usage is TRBJ1-1; D is possibly TRBD1 (5 bases). V was trimmed by 3 bases and J by 6 bases, leaving 11 bases between them. The CDR3 is 13 residues long.

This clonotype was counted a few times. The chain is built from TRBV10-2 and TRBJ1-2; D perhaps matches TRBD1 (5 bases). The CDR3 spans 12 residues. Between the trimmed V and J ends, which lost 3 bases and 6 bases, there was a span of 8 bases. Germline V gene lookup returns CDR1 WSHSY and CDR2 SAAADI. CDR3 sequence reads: CASSDSTDGYTF. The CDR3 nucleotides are TGCGCCAGCAGTGATTCGACAGATGGCTACACCTTC.

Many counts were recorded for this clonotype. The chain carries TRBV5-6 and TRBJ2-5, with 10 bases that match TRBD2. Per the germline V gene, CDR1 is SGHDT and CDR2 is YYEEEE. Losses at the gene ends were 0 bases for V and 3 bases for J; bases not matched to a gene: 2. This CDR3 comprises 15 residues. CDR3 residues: CASSLDLAGEETQYF. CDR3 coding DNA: TGTGCCAGCAGCTTGGATCTAGCGGGGGAAGAGACCCAGTACTTC.

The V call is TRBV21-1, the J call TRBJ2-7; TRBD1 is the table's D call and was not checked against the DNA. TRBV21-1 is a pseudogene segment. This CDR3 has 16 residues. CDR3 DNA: TGTGCCAGCAGCACTCCCCGGGACAGGGAAACGTACGAGCAGTACTTC. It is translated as CASSTPRDRETYEQYF.

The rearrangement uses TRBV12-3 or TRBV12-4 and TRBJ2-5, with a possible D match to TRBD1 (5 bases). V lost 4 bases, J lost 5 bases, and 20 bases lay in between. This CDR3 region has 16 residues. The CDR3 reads CASSSSGRAFRETQYF. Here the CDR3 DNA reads TGTGCCAGCAGTTCCAGTGGCAGGGCATTTCGGGAGACCCAGTACTTC.

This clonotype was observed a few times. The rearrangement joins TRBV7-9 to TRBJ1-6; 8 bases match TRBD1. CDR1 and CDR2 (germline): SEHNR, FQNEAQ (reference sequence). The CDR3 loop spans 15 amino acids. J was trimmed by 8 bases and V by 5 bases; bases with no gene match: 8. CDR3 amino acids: CASSRDDRGHSPLHF. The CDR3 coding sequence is TGTGCCAGCAGCCGTGACGACAGGGGACATTCACCCCTCCACTTT.

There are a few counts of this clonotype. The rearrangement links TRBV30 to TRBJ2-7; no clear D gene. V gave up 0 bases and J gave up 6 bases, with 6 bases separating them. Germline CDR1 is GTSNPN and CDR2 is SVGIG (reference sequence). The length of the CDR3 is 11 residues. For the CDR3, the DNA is TGTGCCTGGAGTGTAGCTTTCGAGCAGTACTTC. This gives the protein CAWSVAFEQYF.

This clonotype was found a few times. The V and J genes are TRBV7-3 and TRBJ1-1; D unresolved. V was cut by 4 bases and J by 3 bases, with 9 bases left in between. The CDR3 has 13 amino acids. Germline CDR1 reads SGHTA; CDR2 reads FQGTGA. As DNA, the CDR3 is TGTGCCAGCAGCTCTTCCTCGGACACTGAAGCTTTCTTT. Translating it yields CASSSSSDTEAFF.

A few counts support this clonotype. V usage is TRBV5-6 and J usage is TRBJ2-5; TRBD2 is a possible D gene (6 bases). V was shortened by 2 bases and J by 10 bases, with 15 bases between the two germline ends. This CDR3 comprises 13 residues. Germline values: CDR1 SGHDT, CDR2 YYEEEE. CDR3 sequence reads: CASSFTSSRDQYF. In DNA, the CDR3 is TGTGCCAGCAGCTTTACTAGCAGCAGGGACCAGTACTTC.

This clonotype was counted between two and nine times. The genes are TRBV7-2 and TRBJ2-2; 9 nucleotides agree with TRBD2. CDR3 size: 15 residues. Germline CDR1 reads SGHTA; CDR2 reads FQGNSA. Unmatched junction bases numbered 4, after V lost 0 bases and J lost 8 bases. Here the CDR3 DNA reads TGTGCCAGCAGCTTAGCGGCTAGCGGGAAAGGGGAGCTGTTTTTT. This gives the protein CASSLAASGKGELFF.